The entry that follows covers one T cell receptor (beta chain) sequence. Its antigen is still unknown. The source of the sample is a study of T cells in Graves' hyperthyroidism and ophthalmopathy. What was amplified from RNA transcripts were TCR beta CDR3 regions. Primed by the HTBI set, a first-round RT-PCR was run on the TCR CDR3. TCRdb processed the multiplex PCR reads anew with MiXCR; each CDR3 protein has one entry. The sample lists under 700,000 distinct CDR3 sequences, 35% to 55% seen once, with about 7.9% in the top ten. The CDR3 extends over 15 amino acids. V lost 4 bases and J lost 1; bases outside the gene matches: 6. CDR1 is SEHNR, CDR2 FQNEAQ, per germline (reference sequence). Study-wide points: Separation of ophthalmopathy from stable hyperthyroidism was achieved by a 13 V-J model.

The source material was peripheral blood or thyroid tissue (not recorded which). The genes are TRBV7-9 and TRBJ1-2, with 7 nucleotides matching TRBD1. The sequence was collected from a woman younger than 30 with Graves' hyperthyroidism. This CDR3 reads CASSWDRTFNYGYTF. CDR3 coding DNA: TGTGCCAGCAGCTGGGACAGAACTTTTAACTATGGCTACACCTTC.